One T cell receptor (beta chain) is described in this entry. These data originate in a study of blood T cells in healthy people across ages. Sample-barcoded 5' priming and a J-beta primer mix drove a second PCR of about 6 to 12 cycles. TCRdb reprocessed the 5' RACE reads via MiXCR and lists one record per CDR3 protein. The sample lists some 920,000 distinct CDR3 sequences; about 51% were seen once. After removal of 5 bases from V and 5 bases from J, the junction contained 9 bases not matched to a gene. CDR1 SEHNR and CDR2 FQNEAQ come from the germline V gene (reference sequence). The CDR3 is 15 amino acids.

The specimen was blood. The receptor was isolated from a woman aged 55 to 70 in good health. The chain employs TRBV7-9 and TRBJ1-5, with TRBD1 identical over 7 bases. The CDR3 DNA reads as TGTGCCAGCAGCGCCGCAGGGGGAAGGGATCAGCCCCAGCATTTT. It specifies CASSAAGGRDQPQHF. Looking up the rest from reference TRBV7-9 and TRBJ1-5 gives the full variable domain: DTGVSQNPRHKITKRGQNVTFRCDPISEHNRLYWYRQTLGQGPEFLTYFQNEAQLEKSRLLSDRFSAERPKGSFSTLEIQRTEQGDSAMYLCASSAAGGRDQPQHFGDGTRLSIL.